This entry features one T cell receptor (beta chain) sequence. Its antigen is not known. This sample is part of a study of OX40 agonist ivuxolimab in advanced cancers. For the study at large: Hepatocellular carcinoma, melanoma, renal cell or head and neck cancer affected the dose-escalation patients. A male proportion of around 86% was recorded, with mean age 60 years and range 23 to 79.

Notes on the study in general: There was clonal expansion of CD4+ and CD8+ blood T cells by week 6 at 0.1 to 3.0 mg/kg.

Using immunoSEQ multiplex PCR, the repertoire was profiled, and TCRdb retains in-frame clones only, with some absent. The table shows about 58,000 clones, with around nine tenths occurring only once. Anyone with autoimmune disease history or systemic immunosuppression was excluded. The V gene lost 1 base and the J gene lost 4 bases, with 16 bases spanning the gap. This CDR3 is 16 amino acids long. Germline CDR1 and CDR2: SGHTA and FQGNSA. The sequences come from CD4+ or CD8+ T cells sorted from blood, collected in a trial of the OX40 agonist ivuxolimab. V gene TRBV7-2 combines with J gene TRBJ1-2; the D gene is possibly TRBD1 (6 bases). The clonotype comes from an adult with an advanced solid tumor such as melanoma, head and neck, liver or kidney cancer. CDR3 sequence (DNA): TGTGCCAGCAGCTTAGGGTTCAGGGGCGAAACCTATGGCTACACCTTC. Translating gives CASSLGFRGETYGYTF.